These 3 T cell receptor beta chains were all obtained from the same sample, sequenced in a study of cytomegalovirus exposure and HLA in healthy donors (dated by TCRdb to about 2017). The protocol used for the library was the immunoSEQ multiplex PCR assay. For the multiplex PCR, a mixture combining 60 forward primers for TCR Vbeta segments and 13 reverse primers for TCR Jbeta segments was used. TCRdb provides this immuneACCESS table in a form limited to in-frame rearrangements. Some clones are lacking; in checked studies, under half of them reflect an unresolved V gene, and why the rest are absent is not known. The sample yields 130,000 or so clones; around nine tenths were counted once. The ten largest make up under 6.5% of the sample. The sequenced sample was PBMCs. These receptors all stem from a woman aged 25 to 45 in good health and CMV-seronegative.

A few counts support this clone. The rearrangement links TRBV6-1 to TRBJ2-4; TRBD2 is a possible D gene (6 bases). The CDR3 is 15 residues long. V was pared by 1 base and J by 6 bases, with 13 bases between. Per germline, CDR1 MNHNS and CDR2 SASEGT. CDR3: CASSEEEGAGNIQYF. In DNA, the CDR3 is TGTGCCAGCAGTGAAGAGGAGGGTGCGGGAAACATTCAGTACTTC.

The rearrangement joins TRBV29-1 to TRBJ2-7; possibly TRBD2 for D (5 bases). The CDR3 length is 12 residues. V was clipped by 4 bases and J by 4 bases, with 11 bases between them. From germline, CDR1 is SQVTM and CDR2 ANQGSEA. CDR3 amino acids: CSVVAGTYEQYF. CDR3 sequence (DNA): TGCAGCGTTGTCGCGGGTACTTACGAGCAGTACTTC.

The genes are TRBV6-4 and TRBJ2-5, with 7 positions matching TRBD2. Germline CDR1 is MRHNA and CDR2 is SNTAGT. The J segment lost 6 bases and the V segment lost 0 bases, leaving 13 bases of the junction unmatched. The CDR3 is made up of 17 amino acids. DNA for the CDR3: TGTGCCAGCAGTGACTCGAGGGGCGGGGGTGCCTTGAAGACCCAGTACTTC. Its protein is CASSDSRGGGALKTQYF.